Described below is a single T cell receptor (beta chain) sequence and its context. This specimen belongs to a study of long-term antiretroviral therapy in people with HIV. Run at survey level, the immunoSEQ assay was version v3.0. Assay used: immunoSEQ multiplex PCR; TCRdb lists only in-frame clones, some missing. The sample contains around 16,000 clones, about 79% of which appear only once. Germline V gene sequence: CDR1 SGHTA, CDR2 FQGNSA. V shed 0 bases, J shed 1 base, and the junction held 13 bases outside the gene matches. The CDR3 spans 20 residues. Sequences were derived from unsorted PBMCs, sampled 1.5 years before starting antiretroviral therapy. This TCR derives from a woman between 45 and 60 years old with HIV. The genes are TRBV7-2 and TRBJ2-2, with 8 bases that match TRBD2. CDR3 DNA: TGTGCCAGCAGCTTAGCCCGGGGGACTCCGGGACTAGGGAACACCGGGGAGCTGTTTTTT. As protein: CASSLARGTPGLGNTGELFF.